This T cell receptor (beta chain) was sequenced for a study of CD8+ T cells in alopecia areata. Study findings and constraints: Mice showed clearer TCR sharing than patients did, a gap that was possibly HLA-related.

Noted treatment: oral pan-JAK inhibitor, 5-10 mg twice daily. Extraction of RNA preceded its reverse transcription into cDNA, which served as the sequencing template. Here immunoSEQ multiplex PCR was the method, and the copy in TCRdb shows in-frame clones only, minus some. The repertoire holds over 100,000 clones, around 56% seen once, with about 0.5% in the top ten. This clone was observed a handful of times. Its antigen is unidentified. The material was CD4+ T cells sorted from blood, obtained at week 4, from a patient treated with tofacitinib. The clonotype comes from a human donor with alopecia areata.

CDR3 sequence (DNA): TGTGCCTGGAGTGTACTTGGCAGCTCTGGAAACACCATATATTTT. The encoded protein is CAWSVLGSSGNTIYF. This rearrangement joins TRBV30 to TRBJ1-3; the D is unclear. Trimming shortened V by 0 bases and J by 0 bases, and 9 bases separated the two germline ends. The CDR3 is 15 amino acids. Germline V gene sequence: CDR1 GTSNPN, CDR2 SVGIG (reference sequence).